This T cell receptor beta chain was profiled in a study of cytomegalovirus exposure and HLA in healthy donors. General study points: The CMV antigen specificity of a few CMV-associated chains was confirmed through in vitro analysis.

Between the trimmed V and J ends, which lost 5 bases and 4 bases, there was a span of 22 bases. Germline CDR1 is PRHDT and CDR2 is FYEKMQ (reference sequence). CDR3 size: 17 residues. This clone was seen only once. Its antigen is unknown. The PCR contained 60 Vbeta and 13 Jbeta primers. Repertoires were generated with immunoSEQ multiplex PCR, while TCRdb's copy carries only in-frame clones and drops some. The sample holds more than 200,000 clones; about three quarters are singletons and the top ten take 1.5% to 2%. Sequencing used PBMCs. This TCR came from a male donor in good health and CMV-seronegative. The chain links TRBV13 to TRBJ2-3; D gene uncertain. CDR3: CASSPLPANFISDTQYF. The CDR3 DNA is TGTGCCAGCAGCCCTCTCCCAGCGAATTTCATATCAGATACGCAGTATTTT.